The source of this T cell receptor (beta chain) is a study of blood T cell repertoires in COVID-19. This clone has just one count. V was shortened by 5 bases and J by 1 base, with 14 bases between the two germline ends. CDR1 is LNHDA, CDR2 SQIVND, per germline (reference sequence). CDR3 length: 16 residues. Authors' data handling: It was from reference gene primer amplification that nucleated cell counts were estimated. The repertoire was sequenced with immunoSEQ multiplex PCR; TCRdb's copy has only in-frame clones and lacks some. V and J calls and clone size are copied from that table; D and trimming were computed from the DNA. The table includes 35,000 to 45,000 clones, 85% to 90% detected once.

This sequence was found in a man aged 50 or older with active COVID-19. The chain links TRBV19 to TRBJ2-2, with D possibly matching TRBD2 (6 bases). Sequenced input: peripheral blood. The CDR3, as DNA: TGTGCCAGTAGTCCCTCAGCGGGCATGAACACCGGGGAGCTGTTTTTT. Amino acid sequence: CASSPSAGMNTGELFF.